These 17 T cell receptor beta chains originate from one sample sequenced in a study of T cell responses to AZD1222 COVID-19 vaccine. TCRdb's table, derived via immunoSEQ multiplex PCR, lists solely in-frame clones and lacks some. The sample yields roughly 150,000 clones, around 94% seen once. The specimen was peripheral blood, collected 28 days after the second AZD1222 dose. Receptors originate from an adult who received the AZD1222 COVID-19 vaccine.

The chain combines TRBV19 with TRBJ1-6; no firm D call. V was cut by 10 bases and J by 7 bases, with 17 bases left in between. Germline loops: CDR1 LNHDA, CDR2 SQIVND (reference sequence). This CDR3 has 14 amino acids. DNA for the CDR3: TGTGCCACCCAACCGGTGTCAGCGAATTCACCCCTCCACTTT. Its protein is CATQPVSANSPLHF.

V is TRBV19 and J is TRBJ2-2; D might be TRBD1 (6 bases). The CDR3 sequence is 14 residues long. Germline V lookup: CDR1 LNHDA, CDR2 SQIVND (reference sequence). Trimming pared 5 bases from V and 2 bases from J, leaving 9 bases between. The CDR3 loop reads CASSPDRNTGELFF. In nucleotides, the CDR3 is TGTGCCAGTAGTCCGGACAGAAACACCGGGGAGCTGTTTTTT. Looking up the rest from reference TRBV19 and TRBJ2-2 gives the full variable domain: DGGITQSPKYLFRKEGQNVTLSCEQNLNHDAMYWYRQDPGQGLRLIYYSQIVNDFQKGDIAEGYSVSREKKESFPLTVTSAQKNPTAFYLCASSPDRNTGELFFGEGSRLTVL.

The V and J genes are TRBV7-9 and TRBJ2-1, with D tentatively TRBD1 (5 bases). Germline values: CDR1 SEHNR, CDR2 FQNEAQ (reference sequence). V lost 2 bases and J 1 base, leaving 15 bases between the germline ends. The length of the CDR3 is 17 residues. Here the CDR3 reads CASSLYSGAVSYNEQFF. The CDR3 nucleotides read TGTGCCAGCAGCTTATATAGTGGGGCGGTTTCCTACAATGAGCAGTTCTTC.

J is TRBJ2-1 and V is TRBV4-1; TRBD1 aligns across 10 bases. The germline CDR1 and CDR2 sequences are MGHRA and YSYEKL. The CDR3 totals 17 residues. V lost 1 base, J lost 6 bases, and 9 bases stayed unmatched. The DNA for the CDR3 is TGCGCCAGCAGCCAAGCCCGGACAGGGGGATTCTTCAATGAGCAGTTCTTC. This codes for CASSQARTGGFFNEQFF.

The J gene is TRBJ1-4, the V gene TRBV5-6; 9 bases agree with TRBD1. V lost 4 bases and J lost 8; bases outside the gene matches: 6. This CDR3 has 14 amino acids. Looked up from germline, CDR1 is SGHDT and CDR2 is YYEEEE. The CDR3 protein is CASSVRDRDEKLFF. In DNA form, the CDR3 reads TGTGCCAGCAGCGTCCGGGACAGGGACGAAAAACTGTTTTTT.

The CDR3 bases are TGTGCCAGCACCCGGACAGGGGGCATTGGTGAAGCTTTCTTT. It translates to CASTRTGGIGEAFF. The chain joins TRBV6-6 to TRBJ1-1; 11 positions match TRBD1. V was clipped by 7 bases and J by 7 bases; unmatched bases: 8. Germline values: CDR1 MNHNY, CDR2 SVGAGI (reference sequence). CDR3 length: 14 residues.

The chain joins TRBV19 to TRBJ1-5; TRBD1 matches 8 bases. V shed 6 bases, J shed 2 bases, and the junction held 6 bases outside the gene matches. The CDR3 has 15 residues. Germline V gene data show CDR1 as LNHDA and CDR2 as SQIVND (reference sequence). CDR3 protein: CASSPQGQGNQPQHF. CDR3 nucleotide sequence: TGTGCCAGTAGCCCTCAGGGACAGGGCAATCAGCCCCAGCATTTT.

The V and J genes are TRBV19 and TRBJ1-5, with 10 bases that match TRBD1. Germline trimming cut 5 bases from V and 4 bases from J; bases unmatched to any gene: 14. Per the germline V gene, CDR1 is LNHDA and CDR2 is SQIVND (reference sequence). This CDR3 is built from 18 residues. In DNA form, the CDR3 reads TGTGCCAGTAGTCTAAGACAGGGGGCGTTTTCGGGGAATCAGCCCCAGCATTTT. Its protein is CASSLRQGAFSGNQPQHF.

The chain couples TRBV9 to TRBJ2-1; 8 bases map to TRBD1. Germline CDR1 SGDLS, CDR2 YYNGEE. Losses at the gene ends were 1 base for V and 8 bases for J; bases not matched to a gene: 8. The CDR3 consists of 15 residues. Here the CDR3 reads CASSVLGQGHDEQFF. The CDR3 DNA reads as TGTGCCAGCAGCGTATTAGGACAGGGTCATGATGAGCAGTTCTTC. The full variable domain, completed using reference TRBV9 and TRBJ2-1, is DSGVTQTPKHLITATGQRVTLRCSPRSGDLSVYWYQQSLDQGLQFLIQYYNGEERAKGNILERFSAQQFPDLHSELNLSSLELGDSALYFCASSVLGQGHDEQFFGPGTRLTVL.

This clone has more than one count but fewer than ten. The genes are TRBV10-2 and TRBJ1-1; D is unresolved. Trimming cost V 0 bases and J 0 bases, with 5 bases left between them. From germline, CDR1 is WSHSY and CDR2 SAAADI. The length of the CDR3 is 14 residues. CDR3 in amino acids: CASSESRMNTEAFF. The CDR3 nucleotides read TGCGCCAGCAGTGAGTCAAGGATGAACACTGAAGCTTTCTTT.

This clone occurred a few times. V and J are TRBV24-1 and TRBJ1-1; no reliable D call. The CDR3 runs 13 residues. Deletions cut 10 bases from V and 6 bases from J, with 17 bases between. In germline, CDR1 is KGHDR, CDR2 SFDVKD. DNA for the CDR3: TGTGCCACTCCGTCGCGTGGAGTTGCTGAAGCTTTCTTT. It translates to CATPSRGVAEAFF.

The J gene is TRBJ1-2, the V gene TRBV28, with D perhaps TRBD1 (5 bases). This CDR3 contains 19 residues. Germline CDR1 reads MDHEN; CDR2 reads SYDVKM. Trimming shortened V by 5 bases and J by 5 bases, and 30 bases separated the two germline ends. This CDR3 reads CASSPRDRGRNSHGYGYTF. The CDR3 coding sequence is TGTGCCAGCAGTCCAAGGGACCGGGGCCGGAACTCGCACGGGTATGGCTACACCTTC.

The rearrangement uses TRBV28 and TRBJ2-7; perhaps TRBD2 as D (7 bases). Germline assignment: CDR1 MDHEN and CDR2 SYDVKM. Trimming left V 3 bases short and J 3 bases short, with 12 bases between. The CDR3 runs 14 residues. CDR3 amino acids: CASSFRGANYEQYV. The CDR3 nucleotides read TGTGCCAGCAGTTTTCGGGGGGCGAACTACGAGCAGTACGTC.

This clone was found once. The chain couples TRBV11-2 to TRBJ2-7, with D perhaps matching TRBD1 (5 bases). The V gene lost 1 base and the J gene lost 7 bases, with 14 bases spanning the gap. Germline values: CDR1 SGHAT, CDR2 FQNNGV. CDR3 length: 14 amino acids. The chain's CDR3 is CASSLAAGAGEQYF. DNA of the CDR3: TGTGCCAGCAGCTTAGCCGCTGGGGCTGGGGAGCAGTACTTC. Supplemented by reference TRBV11-2 and TRBJ2-7, the full variable domain reads EAGVAQSPRYKIIEKRQSVAFWCNPISGHATLYWYQQILGQGPKLLIQFQNNGVVDDSQLPKDRFSAERLKGVDSTLKIQPAKLEDSAVYLCASSLAAGAGEQYFGPGTRLTVT.

V usage is TRBV3-1 (or the pseudogene TRBV3-2) and J usage is TRBJ1-2, with 8 bases lining up with TRBD1. This CDR3 is built from 13 residues. J gave up 6 bases and V 4 bases, and 4 bases lay outside the gene matches. Germline V gives CDR1 LGHDT, CDR2 YNNKEL (reference sequence). The CDR3 nucleotides read TGTGCCAGCAGCCCAGCAGGGGGCCATGGCTACACCTTC. This encodes CASSPAGGHGYTF.

The chain employs TRBV5-1 and TRBJ1-3; no reliable D call. Germline CDR1 SGHRS, CDR2 YFSETQ. This CDR3 spans 15 amino acids. V gave up 0 bases and J gave up 2 bases, with 9 bases separating them. The CDR3 DNA reads TGCGCCAGCAGCTTGGAGTCTTTCCCTGGAAACACCATATATTTT. It specifies CASSLESFPGNTIYF.

The chain has TRBV10-3 and TRBJ1-4; 9 bases map to TRBD1. The CDR3 is 13 residues long. Looked up from germline, CDR1 is ENHRY and CDR2 is SYGVKD. With V trimmed by 5 bases and J by 7 bases, 2 bases remained unmatched. The chain's CDR3 is CAISTGGSEKLFF. CDR3 bases: TGTGCCATCAGTACAGGGGGCTCTGAAAAACTGTTTTTT.